A single sample is the source of the 27 T cell receptor beta chains below, sequenced in a study of blood T cell repertoires in COVID-19. Sequencing was performed with immunoSEQ multiplex PCR; in TCRdb, only in-frame clones are kept and a portion is missing. The data show hundreds of thousands of clones, roughly 88% seen once. The sequenced sample was peripheral blood. These TCRs come from a woman aged 25-40 years with active or convalescent COVID-19.

V is TRBV18 and J is TRBJ1-5, with D tentatively TRBD1 (6 bases). Germline values: CDR1 KGHSH, CDR2 LQKENI. Trimming removed 6 bases at V and 2 bases at J, with 8 bases between. The CDR3 is 13 residues long. The CDR3 region is CASSGGGNQPQHF. In DNA, the CDR3 is TGTGCCAGCTCTGGGGGCGGCAATCAGCCCCAGCATTTT.

This chain connects TRBV6-5 to TRBJ2-1; TRBD2 matches at 13 bases. V shed 6 bases, J shed 9 bases, and the junction held 8 bases outside the gene matches. Germline V gene sequence: CDR1 MNHEY, CDR2 SVGAGI. The CDR3 is 15 residues long. The CDR3 region is CASSPTSGGAGEQFF. The CDR3 region has the DNA TGTGCCAGCAGCCCAACTAGCGGGGGGGCCGGTGAGCAGTTCTTC.

This clone was found a few times. This chain joins TRBV10-3 and TRBJ1-3; D gene ambiguous. Deletions cut 8 bases from V and 4 bases from J, with 9 bases between. This CDR3 is built from 12 residues. Germline V lookup: CDR1 ENHRY, CDR2 SYGVKD. CDR3 in amino acids: CAIRSSGNTIYF. The DNA of the CDR3 is TGTGCCATCCGGAGTTCCGGAAACACCATATATTTT.

This clone has only one observation. The rearrangement uses TRBV6-1 and TRBJ1-2; D remains unclear. The V gene lost 2 bases and the J gene lost 8 bases, with 15 bases spanning the gap. Germline CDR1 MNHNS, CDR2 SASEGT. The CDR3 contains 14 residues. DNA of the CDR3: TGTGCCAGCAGTGAACTCGGACTAAACGGCGGCTACACCTTC. Residues: CASSELGLNGGYTF.

J is TRBJ2-7 and V is TRBV5-1; TRBD2 is a possible D gene (6 bases). The V end was cut by 4 bases, the J end by 5 bases, with 19 bases between. Germline V gives CDR1 SGHRS, CDR2 YFSETQ. The CDR3 covers 15 residues. The CDR3 reads CASSPDSGEPNEQYF. DNA for the CDR3: TGCGCCAGCAGCCCAGATTCGGGGGAGCCCAACGAGCAGTACTTC.

The rearrangement joins TRBV27 to TRBJ1-1; D might be TRBD1 (5 bases). The CDR3 is made up of 16 amino acids. Trimming pared 2 bases from V and 0 bases from J, leaving 13 bases between. CDR1 and CDR2 (germline): MNHEY, SMNVEV (reference sequence). CDR3 sequence: CASSLAPGLMNTEAFF. For the CDR3, the DNA is TGTGCCAGCAGTTTAGCGCCAGGGCTAATGAACACTGAAGCTTTCTTT.

This clone was detected only once. The rearrangement links TRBV6-5 to TRBJ2-3; TRBD2 matches 8 bases. CDR3 length equals 15 residues. The germline gives CDR1 MNHEY, CDR2 SVGAGI. After removal of 2 bases from V and 4 bases from J, the junction contained 5 bases not matched to a gene. In nucleotides, the CDR3 is TGTGCCAGCAGTTACAGCGGGAGAGGAGCAGATACGCAGTATTTT. Translated, it gives CASSYSGRGADTQYF.

The genes are TRBV10-2 and TRBJ2-3, with D perhaps matching TRBD1 (5 bases). V gave up 0 bases and J gave up 4 bases, with 17 bases separating them. This CDR3 is built from 17 residues. The V gene's germline CDR1 is WSHSY and CDR2 SAAADI. The CDR3 region is CASSESTVAGNADTQYF. The CDR3 bases are TGCGCCAGCAGTGAGTCAACGGTGGCAGGGAACGCAGATACGCAGTATTTT.

The J gene is TRBJ2-5, the V gene TRBV2, with 9 bases lining up with TRBD2. J lost 5 bases, V lost 6 bases, and 7 bases had no gene match. CDR1 and CDR2 from the germline V gene are SNHLY and FYNNEI. CDR3 length equals 14 residues. CDR3 protein: CASRGRTSEETQYF. DNA for the CDR3: TGTGCCAGCAGAGGGAGGACTAGCGAGGAGACCCAGTACTTC.

The rearrangement links TRBV6-6 to TRBJ2-7; tentative D call: TRBD1 (6 bases). This CDR3 contains 13 residues. V was pared by 5 bases and J by 3 bases, with 11 bases between. Germline lookup yields CDR1 MNHNY and CDR2 SVGAGI (reference sequence). CDR3 loop: CASSPGVGYEQYF. As DNA, the CDR3 is TGTGCCAGCAGTCCAGGGGTCGGCTACGAGCAGTACTTC.

The V gene is TRBV7-8, the J gene TRBJ2-7, with a weak D call TRBD2 (6 bases). Germline V gives CDR1 SGHVS, CDR2 FQNEAQ. This CDR3 comprises 14 residues. Trimming pared 3 bases from V and 3 bases from J, leaving 12 bases between. CDR3 sequence reads: CASSLLAPIYEQYF. The CDR3, as DNA: TGTGCCAGCAGCTTGCTAGCGCCGATCTACGAGCAGTACTTC.

The V and J genes are TRBV5-1 and TRBJ2-1, with 14 positions matching TRBD2. The trim removed 4 bases at V and 9 bases at J, leaving 6 bases unmatched. The CDR3 covers 15 residues. Per germline, CDR1 SGHRS and CDR2 YFSETQ. This chain's CDR3 is CASSRGLAGDGEQFF. CDR3 nucleotide sequence: TGCGCCAGCAGCAGGGGACTAGCGGGAGACGGTGAGCAGTTCTTC.

This chain connects TRBV4-1 to TRBJ1-1; D unclear. The CDR3 is made up of 16 amino acids. CDR1 and CDR2 (germline): MGHRA, YSYEKL. The germline V and J ends were trimmed by 0 bases and 1 base, with 12 bases remaining between them. The CDR3 DNA sequence: TGCGCCAGCAGCCAAGAGAGCGGGGTTTCGAACACTGAAGCTTTCTTT. It specifies CASSQESGVSNTEAFF.

A note on this clone: The same CDR3 arises from other DNA sequences in this sample as well. This sequence joins TRBV6-5 and TRBJ1-2; possible D gene TRBD1, 5 bases. The CDR3 spans 13 residues. Germline loops: CDR1 MNHEY, CDR2 SVGAGI. Trimming pared 2 bases from V and 3 bases from J, leaving 7 bases between. Written as DNA, the CDR3 is TGTGCCAGCAGTTACGCGGGGGACTATGGCTACACCTTC. Translation: CASSYAGDYGYTF.

The V call is TRBV6-1, the J call TRBJ2-1, with 8 positions matching TRBD2. This CDR3 spans 15 amino acids. The junction had 6 bases not matched to a gene; V was cut back by 2 bases and J by 6 bases. Germline assignment: CDR1 MNHNS and CDR2 SASEGT. CDR3 DNA: TGTGCCAGCAGTGAATTCACGGGGGGGTTCAATGAGCAGTTCTTC. It specifies CASSEFTGGFNEQFF.

This sequence joins TRBV13 and TRBJ2-3; D gene uncertain. Trimming pared 5 bases from V and 1 base from J, leaving 7 bases between. The CDR3 has 13 amino acids. Germline V gives CDR1 PRHDT, CDR2 FYEKMQ (reference sequence). The CDR3 DNA reads TGTGCCAGCAGCCCTCTCGGCACAGATACGCAGTATTTT. It translates to CASSPLGTDTQYF.

The gene calls are TRBV30 and TRBJ2-2; D is ambiguous. CDR3 length: 13 amino acids. V was clipped by 0 bases and J by 6 bases, with 8 bases between them. Germline V CDR1 and CDR2: GTSNPN, SVGIG (reference sequence). CDR3 bases: TGTGCCTGGAGTGTACTTCTCTCCGGGGAGCTGTTTTTT. It codes for CAWSVLLSGELFF.

The rearrangement links TRBV2 to TRBJ2-2, with D possibly TRBD1 on 6 matching bases. From germline, CDR1 is SNHLY and CDR2 FYNNEI. The CDR3 has 13 residues. V dropped 9 bases and J dropped 4 bases, with 12 bases sitting between them. The CDR3 protein is CASSGDRTGELFF. Written as DNA, the CDR3 is TGTGCCAGTTCAGGGGACCGCACCGGGGAGCTGTTTTTT.

DNA of the CDR3: TGTGCCAGCAGTGAAGGGGGCAGGGGACGTGGTCAGCCCCAGCATTTT. Amino acids: CASSEGGRGRGQPQHF. The genes are TRBV25-1 and TRBJ1-5; possibly TRBD1 for D (6 bases). Germline CDR1 MGHDK, CDR2 SYGVNS. The ends were cut back, 2 bases at V and 6 bases at J, with 17 bases in the middle. This CDR3 has 16 residues.

This clone has just one count. This sequence joins TRBV5-1 and TRBJ1-4; 9 nucleotides line up with TRBD1. Per the germline V gene, CDR1 is SGHRS and CDR2 is YFSETQ. The CDR3 is 16 amino acids. V was clipped by 4 bases and J by 1 base; unmatched bases: 5. The CDR3 spells CASSTPTGGTNEKLFF. The CDR3 DNA is TGCGCCAGCAGCACACCGACAGGGGGAACTAATGAAAAACTGTTTTTT. Full variable domain (remainder filled in from reference TRBV5-1 and TRBJ1-4): KAGVTQTPRYLIKTRGQQVTLSCSPISGHRSVSWYQQTPGQGLQFLFEYFSETQRNKGNFPGRFSGRQFSNSRSEMNVSTLELGDSALYLCASSTPTGGTNEKLFFGSGTQLSVL.

The chain is built from TRBV21-1 and TRBJ1-2; the table's D call, TRBD1, was not checked against the DNA. TRBV21-1 is flagged as a pseudogene. CDR3 length: 15 amino acids. Here the CDR3 DNA reads TGTGCCAGCAGCAAAGCGGATGACAGGCACTATGGCTACACCTTC. Its protein product is CASSKADDRHYGYTF.

The CDR3 reads CASSELATLDTQYF. CDR3 bases: TGTGCCAGCTCAGAGCTAGCCACCCTTGATACGCAGTATTTT. The gene calls are TRBV18 and TRBJ2-3, with D possibly being TRBD2 (5 bases). Deletions cut 5 bases from V and 6 bases from J, with 15 bases between. This CDR3 contains 14 residues. CDR1 is KGHSH and CDR2 is LQKENI in the germline V gene. The full variable domain, with the rest looked up from reference TRBV18 and TRBJ2-3, is NAGVMQNPRHLVRRRGQEARLRCSPMKGHSHVYWYRQLPEEGLKFMVYLQKENIIDESGMPKERFSAEFPKEGPSILRIQQVVRGDSAAYFCASSELATLDTQYFGPGTRLTVL.

The chain uses TRBV4-1 and TRBJ2-1, with D uncertain. Germline loops: CDR1 MGHRA, CDR2 YSYEKL. Trimming shortened V by 0 bases and J by 5 bases, and 14 bases separated the two germline ends. This CDR3 comprises 16 residues. CDR3: CASSQETPQENNEQFF. The DNA for the CDR3 is TGCGCCAGCAGCCAAGAGACACCACAAGAGAACAATGAGCAGTTCTTC.

The genes are TRBV2 and TRBJ1-4; the D gene is possibly TRBD1 (5 bases). V gave up 2 bases and J gave up 8 bases, with 12 bases separating them. Germline V gene data show CDR1 as SNHLY and CDR2 as FYNNEI. CDR3 length equals 14 residues. CDR3 amino acids: CASSERQGGEKLFF. DNA for the CDR3: TGTGCCAGCAGTGAACGGCAGGGAGGAGAAAAACTGTTTTTT.

V gene TRBV5-4 combines with J gene TRBJ2-1; D is possibly TRBD1 (6 bases). V lost 1 base and J 10 bases, leaving 12 bases between the germline ends. The CDR3 loop spans 13 amino acids. Per germline, CDR1 SGHNT and CDR2 YYREEE (reference sequence). CDR3 region: CASSLTTGNEQFF. CDR3 in DNA: TGTGCCAGCAGCTTGACAACAGGGAACGAGCAGTTCTTC. Full variable domain (outside the CDR3, taken from reference TRBV5-4 and TRBJ2-1): ETGVTQSPTHLIKTRGQQVTLRCSSQSGHNTVSWYQQALGQGPQFIFQYYREEENGRGNFPPRFSGLQFPNYSSELNVNALELDDSALYLCASSLTTGNEQFFGPGTRLTVL.

A note on this clone: Different DNA sequences within this sample yield the same CDR3. The chain links TRBV2 to TRBJ1-1, with D possibly matching TRBD1 (5 bases). Germline V gives CDR1 SNHLY, CDR2 FYNNEI. Trimming took off 4 bases at V and 4 bases at J, with 10 bases between the two ends. The length of the CDR3 is 13 residues. The chain's CDR3 is CASSGGGGTEAFF. CDR3 DNA: TGTGCCAGCAGTGGGGGCGGGGGCACTGAAGCTTTCTTT.

Of note for this clone: Additional DNA sequences in this sample encode the identical CDR3. The chain carries TRBV6-1 and TRBJ1-5, with a weak D call TRBD1 (6 bases). Trimming took 1 base from V and 2 from J, leaving 9 bases between them. The germline CDR1 and CDR2 sequences are MNHNS and SASEGT. The CDR3 totals 15 residues. The CDR3 bases are TGTGCCAGCAGTGAAGGCAGGGGTGGCAATCAGCCCCAGCATTTT. It specifies CASSEGRGGNQPQHF.